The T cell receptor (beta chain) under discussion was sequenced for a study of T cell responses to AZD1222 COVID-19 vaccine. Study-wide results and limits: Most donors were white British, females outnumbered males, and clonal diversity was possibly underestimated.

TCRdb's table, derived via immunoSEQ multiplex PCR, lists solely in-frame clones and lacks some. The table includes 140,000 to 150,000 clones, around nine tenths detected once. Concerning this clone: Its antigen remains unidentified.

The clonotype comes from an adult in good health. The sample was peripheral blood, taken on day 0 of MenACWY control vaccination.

CDR3 in amino acids: CASSMDREINEQFF. Written as DNA, the CDR3 is TGTGCCAGCAGCATGGACAGGGAGATCAATGAGCAGTTCTTC. V gene TRBV7-3 combines with J gene TRBJ2-1; 8 bases are shared with TRBD1. V was pared by 5 bases and J by 6 bases, with 6 bases of the junction left unmatched. CDR1 SGHTA and CDR2 FQGTGA come from the germline V gene. The CDR3 has 14 residues.